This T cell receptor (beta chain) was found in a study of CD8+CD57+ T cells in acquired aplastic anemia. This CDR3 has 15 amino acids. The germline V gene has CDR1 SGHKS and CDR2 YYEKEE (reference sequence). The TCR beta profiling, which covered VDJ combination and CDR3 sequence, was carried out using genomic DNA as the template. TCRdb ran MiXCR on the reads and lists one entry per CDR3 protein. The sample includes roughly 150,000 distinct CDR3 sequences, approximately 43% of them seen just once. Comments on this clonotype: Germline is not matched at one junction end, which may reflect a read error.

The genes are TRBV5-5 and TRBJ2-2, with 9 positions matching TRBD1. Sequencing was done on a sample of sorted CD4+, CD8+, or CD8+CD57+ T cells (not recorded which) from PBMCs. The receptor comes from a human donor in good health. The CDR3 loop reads CASSFGTGNTEELFF. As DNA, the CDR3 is TGTGCCAGCAGCTTTGGGACAGGGAACACCGAGGAGCTGTTTTTT.